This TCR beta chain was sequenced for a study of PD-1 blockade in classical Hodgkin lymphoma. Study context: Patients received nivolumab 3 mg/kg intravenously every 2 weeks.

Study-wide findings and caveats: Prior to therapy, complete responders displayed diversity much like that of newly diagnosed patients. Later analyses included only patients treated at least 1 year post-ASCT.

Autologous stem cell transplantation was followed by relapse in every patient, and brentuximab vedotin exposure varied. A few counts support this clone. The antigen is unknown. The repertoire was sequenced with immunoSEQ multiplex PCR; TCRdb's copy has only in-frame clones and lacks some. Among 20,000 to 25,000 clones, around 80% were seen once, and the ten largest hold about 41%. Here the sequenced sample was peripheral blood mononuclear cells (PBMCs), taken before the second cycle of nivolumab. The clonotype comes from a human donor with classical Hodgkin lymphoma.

CDR3 bases: TGTGCCAGCAGGCCGACAGACTCTGGAAACACCATATATTTT. This sequence encodes CASRPTDSGNTIYF. The chain links TRBV6-5 to TRBJ1-3, with a weak D call TRBD1 (5 bases). V lost 6 bases and J 0 bases, leaving 9 bases between the germline ends. The V gene's germline CDR1 is MNHEY and CDR2 SVGAGI. The CDR3 is 14 residues long.